The 17 T cell receptor beta chains presented below share a single source sample, sequenced in a study of T cells in Graves' hyperthyroidism and ophthalmopathy. Regions amplified from RNA transcripts were the TCR beta CDR3 regions. The HTBI set primed first-round TCR CDR3 RT-PCR. TCRdb reanalysed the multiplex PCR reads using MiXCR and keeps one entry per CDR3 protein. Of under 400,000 distinct CDR3 sequences listed, around a sixth are singletons. The material sequenced was blood. These TCRs come from a man aged 25 to 40 with Graves' hyperthyroidism.

Remarks on this clonotype: A much larger clone differs from this one at a single base, so this may be a read error. This chain connects TRBV5-1 to TRBJ2-7; tentatively, D is TRBD2 (6 bases). The CDR3 length is 12 residues. The germline gives CDR1 SGHRS, CDR2 YFSETQ. CDR3 region: CASSLEAGELYF. CDR3 DNA: TGCGCCAGCAGCTTGGAAGCGGGTGAGCTGTACTTC.

This clonotype was counted ten times or more. The chain links TRBV7-6 to TRBJ2-2; no clear D. V dropped 5 bases and J dropped 6 bases, with 7 bases sitting between them. The CDR3 loop spans 12 amino acids. Germline V gene data show CDR1 as SGHVS and CDR2 as FNYEAQ. The CDR3 region is CASSQVPGELFF. The CDR3 coding sequence is TGTGCCAGCAGCCAAGTCCCCGGGGAGCTGTTTTTT.

This clonotype was recorded at least ten times. The chain has TRBV18 and TRBJ2-7; 10 bases are shared with TRBD1. The CDR3 has 14 amino acids. V shed 4 bases, J shed 5 bases, and the junction held 5 bases outside the gene matches. CDR1 KGHSH and CDR2 LQKENI come from the germline V gene. CDR3 loop: CASSRPGQGHEQYF. The CDR3 region has the DNA TGTGCCAGCTCACGACCGGGACAGGGGCACGAGCAGTACTTC.

This clonotype was counted many times. This chain joins TRBV11-2 and TRBJ2-5; D ambiguous. Germline loops: CDR1 SGHAT, CDR2 FQNNGV. Trimming cost V 5 bases and J 5 bases, with 12 bases left between them. This CDR3 is 13 amino acids long. CDR3 amino acids: CASSPGPPETQYF. CDR3 DNA sequence: TGTGCCAGCAGCCCAGGCCCACCCGAGACCCAGTACTTC.

This clonotype was observed a few times. The V and J genes are TRBV9 and TRBJ1-3; D is possibly TRBD1 (5 bases). Trimming took off 7 bases at V and 1 base at J, with 12 bases between the two ends. This CDR3 contains 14 residues. Germline V lookup: CDR1 SGDLS, CDR2 YYNGEE. Here the CDR3 DNA reads TGTGCCAGCGGCCGAGGGGTGTCTGGAAACACCATATATTTT. Protein: CASGRGVSGNTIYF. The full variable domain, its missing parts supplied by reference TRBV9 and TRBJ1-3, is DSGVTQTPKHLITATGQRVTLRCSPRSGDLSVYWYQQSLDQGLQFLIQYYNGEERAKGNILERFSAQQFPDLHSELNLSSLELGDSALYFCASGRGVSGNTIYFGEGSWLTVV.

J is TRBJ1-4 and V is TRBV2; no firm D call. Trimming stripped 2 bases from V and 8 bases from J, with 12 bases between. The CDR3 runs to 14 residues. Per the germline V gene, CDR1 is SNHLY and CDR2 is FYNNEI. The CDR3 loop reads CASSERQPIEKLFF. The CDR3 coding sequence is TGTGCCAGCAGTGAAAGGCAGCCGATAGAAAAACTGTTTTTT.

This clonotype was observed at least ten times. J is TRBJ1-5 and V is TRBV20-1; 8 nucleotides align to TRBD1. The CDR3 sequence is 14 residues long. CDR1 is DFQATT and CDR2 is SNEGSKA in the germline V gene (reference sequence). Trimming cost V 3 bases and J 9 bases; bases outside gene matches: 10. The CDR3 protein is CSASVTGGGGPQHF. For the CDR3, the DNA is TGCAGTGCTAGCGTTACAGGGGGGGGCGGGCCCCAGCATTTT.

This clonotype has more than one count but fewer than ten. The J gene is TRBJ2-2, the V gene TRBV7-3; 7 bases fit TRBD1. The J segment lost 5 bases and the V segment lost 4 bases, leaving 4 bases of the junction unmatched. Germline CDR1 is SGHTA and CDR2 is FQGTGA. The CDR3 consists of 14 residues. CDR3 sequence reads: CASSSNRGTGELFF. For the CDR3, the DNA is TGTGCCAGCAGCTCGAACAGGGGTACCGGGGAGCTGTTTTTT.

This clonotype was counted ten times or more. The chain recombines TRBV7-2 with TRBJ2-2; the match to TRBD2 covers 7 bases. The germline CDR1 and CDR2 sequences are SGHTA and FQGNSA. V was pared by 5 bases and J by 7 bases, with 7 bases of the junction left unmatched. CDR3 length: 14 residues. The CDR3 sequence is CASSRSGVGGELFF. Here the CDR3 DNA reads TGTGCCAGCAGCCGGAGCGGGGTCGGCGGGGAGCTGTTTTTT. Full variable domain (remainder filled in from reference TRBV7-2 and TRBJ2-2): GAGVSQSPSNKVTEKGKDVELRCDPISGHTALYWYRQSLGQGLEFLIYFQGNSAPDKSGLPSDRFSAERTGGSVSTLTIQRTQQEDSAVYLCASSRSGVGGELFFGEGSRLTVL.

This clonotype is a singleton in its sample. The CDR3 does not end in the conserved phenylalanine or tryptophan, so this is likely a read error. The chain joins TRBV7-3 to TRBJ2-3, with no clear D. CDR1 and CDR2 from the germline V gene are SGHTA and FQGTGA. V shed 2 bases and J shed 4 bases, with 7 bases lying between them. CDR3 size: 13 residues. CDR3: CASSLSTSDTQYS. The CDR3 coding sequence is TGTGCCAGCAGCTTATCTACCTCAGATACGCAGTATTCT.

This chain uses TRBV6-5 with TRBJ2-7; D is undetermined. The germline V and J ends were trimmed by 2 bases and 6 bases, with 5 bases remaining between them. The length of the CDR3 is 11 residues. The germline V gene encodes CDR1 MNHEY and CDR2 SVGAGI. Here the CDR3 reads CASSYAREQYF. The CDR3 DNA reads TGTGCCAGCAGTTACGCCCGCGAGCAGTACTTC.

This clonotype occurred a few times. This chain joins TRBV18 and TRBJ2-7, with unresolved D. Trimming left V 0 bases short and J 3 bases short, with 9 bases between. The CDR3 runs to 14 residues. Germline CDR1 is KGHSH and CDR2 is LQKENI. The CDR3 protein is CASSPPNTDYEQYF. In DNA, the CDR3 is TGTGCCAGCTCACCACCGAATACAGACTACGAGCAGTACTTC.

This clonotype occurred a few times. This chain links TRBV5-1 with TRBJ2-5; TRBD1 agrees at 7 bases. From germline, CDR1 is SGHRS and CDR2 YFSETQ. The CDR3 length is 15 residues. The ends lost 7 bases at V and 2 bases at J; junction bases unmatched: 11. CDR3 amino acids: CASRDRPMGQETQYF. CDR3 DNA: TGCGCCAGCCGGGACAGACCGATGGGACAAGAGACCCAGTACTTC.

This clonotype has only a few counts. This CDR3 reads CASSLARSYNEQFF. The CDR3 nucleotides are TGTGCCAGCAGCTTAGCGAGATCCTACAATGAGCAGTTCTTC. The V gene is TRBV11-2, the J gene TRBJ2-1; the D is unclear. This CDR3 has 14 amino acids. With 1 base removed from V and 1 base from J, the gap between germline ends came to 5 bases. Per germline, CDR1 SGHAT and CDR2 FQNNGV.

This chain joins TRBV20-1 and TRBJ2-3, with 12 nucleotides matching TRBD2. The CDR3 totals 15 residues. The germline V gene encodes CDR1 DFQATT and CDR2 SNEGSKA (reference sequence). V shed 6 bases and J 4 bases; nucleotides not matched to a gene: 8. The CDR3 is CSARILAGGADTQYF. CDR3 coding DNA: TGCAGTGCAAGGATACTAGCGGGAGGTGCAGATACGCAGTATTTT.

The CDR3, as DNA: TGTGCCTGGAGTCCGGGCGGAGCGGGAGGGCCCGGCCTGTGGTTCTTC. The encoded protein is CAWSPGGAGGPGLWFF. V usage is TRBV30 and J usage is TRBJ2-1, with TRBD2 matching over 10 bases. This CDR3 has 16 amino acids. The germline gives CDR1 GTSNPN, CDR2 SVGIG (reference sequence). The J segment lost 15 bases and the V segment lost 2 bases, leaving 19 bases of the junction unmatched.

In this sample, this clonotype turned up many times. The V call is TRBV10-1, the J call TRBJ2-1; 9 bases are a match to TRBD2. The junction had 3 bases not matched to a gene; V was cut back by 3 bases and J by 3 bases. The CDR3 consists of 15 residues. CDR1 WNHNN and CDR2 SYGVQD come from the germline V gene (reference sequence). CDR3 sequence reads: CASSERTSDYNEQFF. DNA for the CDR3: TGCGCCAGCAGTGAAAGGACTAGCGACTACAATGAGCAGTTCTTC.